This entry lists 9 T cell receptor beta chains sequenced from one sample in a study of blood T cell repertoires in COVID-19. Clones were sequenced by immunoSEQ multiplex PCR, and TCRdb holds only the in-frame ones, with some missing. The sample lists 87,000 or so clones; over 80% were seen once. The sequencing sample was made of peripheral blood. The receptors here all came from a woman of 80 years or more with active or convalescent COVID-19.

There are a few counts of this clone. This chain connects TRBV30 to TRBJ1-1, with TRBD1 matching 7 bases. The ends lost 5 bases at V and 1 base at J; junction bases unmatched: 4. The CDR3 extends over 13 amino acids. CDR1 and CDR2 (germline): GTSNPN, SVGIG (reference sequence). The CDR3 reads CAWEGTANTEAFF. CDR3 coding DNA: TGTGCCTGGGAAGGGACAGCGAACACTGAAGCTTTCTTT.

The CDR3 is CASSTAGTGWYEQYF. CDR3 DNA: TGTGCCAGCAGTACGGCCGGGACAGGGTGGTACGAGCAGTACTTC. The chain has TRBV28 and TRBJ2-7; 9 bases line up with TRBD1. Germline-derived CDR1 and CDR2 are MDHEN and SYDVKM. The CDR3 loop spans 15 amino acids. Trimming cost V 5 bases and J 4 bases; bases outside gene matches: 9.

CDR3 DNA sequence: TGTGCCAGCAGCCAAGGCCCGACTAGCGGGTCCGGGGGGGGCTACGAGCAGTACTTC. This codes for CASSQGPTSGSGGGYEQYF. The chain joins TRBV4-2 to TRBJ2-7; TRBD2 agrees at 10 bases. From germline, CDR1 is LGHNA and CDR2 YNFKEQ. This CDR3 has 19 residues. V was pared by 1 base and J by 3 bases, with 15 bases of the junction left unmatched.

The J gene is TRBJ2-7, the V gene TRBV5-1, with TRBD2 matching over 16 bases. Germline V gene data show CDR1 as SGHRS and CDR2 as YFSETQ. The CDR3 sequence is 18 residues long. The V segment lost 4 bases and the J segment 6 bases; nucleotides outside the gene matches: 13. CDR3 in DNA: TGCGCCAGCAGCCCTACGCCGGGACTAGCGGGGGGGTCTCGCGAGCAGTACTTC. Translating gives CASSPTPGLAGGSREQYF.

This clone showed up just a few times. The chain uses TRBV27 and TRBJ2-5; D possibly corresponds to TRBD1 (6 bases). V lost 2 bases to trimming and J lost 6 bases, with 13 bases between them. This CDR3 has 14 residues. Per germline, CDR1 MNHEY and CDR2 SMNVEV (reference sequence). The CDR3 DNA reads TGTGCCAGCAGTTTAGTAGGGGGTCAGAAGACCCAGTACTTC. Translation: CASSLVGGQKTQYF.

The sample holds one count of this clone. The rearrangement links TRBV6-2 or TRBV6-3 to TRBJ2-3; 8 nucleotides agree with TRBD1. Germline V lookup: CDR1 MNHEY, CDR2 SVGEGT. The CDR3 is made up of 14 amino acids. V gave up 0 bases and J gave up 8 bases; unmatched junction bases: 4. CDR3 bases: TGTGCCAGCAGTTACTCGACAGGGGCGGGTACGCAGTATTTT. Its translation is CASSYSTGAGTQYF.

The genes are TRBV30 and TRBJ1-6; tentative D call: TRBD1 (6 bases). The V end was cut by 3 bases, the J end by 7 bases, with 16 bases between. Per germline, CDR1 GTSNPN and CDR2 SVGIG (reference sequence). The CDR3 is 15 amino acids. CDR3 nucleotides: TGTGCCTGGAGCCATAAGGATGGGGGCAATTCACCCCTCCACTTT. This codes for CAWSHKDGGNSPLHF.

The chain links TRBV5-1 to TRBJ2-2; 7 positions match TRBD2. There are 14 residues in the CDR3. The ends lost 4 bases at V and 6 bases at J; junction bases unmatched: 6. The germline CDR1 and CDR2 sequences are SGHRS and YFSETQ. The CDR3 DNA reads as TGCGCCAGCAGCACCGGACTAGAGGCCGGGGAGCTGTTTTTT. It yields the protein CASSTGLEAGELFF.

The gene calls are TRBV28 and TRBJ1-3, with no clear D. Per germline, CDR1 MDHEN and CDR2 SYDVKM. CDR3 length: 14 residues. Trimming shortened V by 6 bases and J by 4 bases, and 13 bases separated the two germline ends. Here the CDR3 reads CASSSYEAGNTIYF. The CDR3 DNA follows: TGTGCCAGCAGCTCTTACGAGGCGGGAAACACCATATATTTT.